Detailed here is one T cell receptor beta chain. No antigen is known for it. The same CDR3 arises from other DNA sequences in this sample as well. CDR3 size: 13 residues. The V end lost 1 base, the J end lost 3 bases, and 6 bases lay between the germline ends. Germline V gene lookup returns CDR1 SGHNT and CDR2 YYREEE (reference sequence). Primers included in the PCR were 60 Vbeta and 13 Jbeta primers. Sequencing used immunoSEQ multiplex PCR; TCRdb keeps in-frame clones, though not all of them. This repertoire shows under 200,000 clones, 77% found once; its top ten account for 1.3% to 1.5%. These data originate in a study of cytomegalovirus exposure and HLA in healthy donors. The study's findings and limits: Cytomegalovirus-associated TCR beta chains were listed, numbering 164. A later analysis found most CMV-associated TCR beta chains apparently HLA-restricted. Segments of the TCR beta V type were, in most cases, productive about 90% or about 30% of the time in an earlier analysis. Analysis was carried out at a later point, and it linked a missense DCLRE1C variant to TCR beta V- and J-gene trimming.

Input material: PBMCs. The clonotype was recovered from a woman in her twenties or thirties in good health and CMV-seronegative. The chain couples TRBV5-4 to TRBJ2-3; a possible D gene is TRBD2 (5 bases). The CDR3 spells CASSLSGTDTQYF. The CDR3, as DNA: TGTGCCAGCAGCTTGTCGGGGACAGATACGCAGTATTTT.